These 14 T cell receptor beta chains share one sample of origin, sequenced in a study of Ad26.COV2.S vaccination and SARS-CoV-2 variants. Sample treatment: about 20 received Ad26.COV2.S at low or high dose, single or two shots; about 5 received placebo; per-sample allocation not given. At day 63 after the first vaccine or placebo injection, samples were drawn. Sequencing was performed with immunoSEQ multiplex PCR; in TCRdb, only in-frame clones are kept and a portion is missing. The table lists nearly 400,000 clones, around 89% of them singletons. The input for sequencing was peripheral blood, taken in a trial of Ad26.COV2.S vaccine versus placebo. These receptors came from a person aged 18-65 years who received the Ad26.COV2.S COVID-19 vaccine or a placebo.

The gene calls are TRBV30 and TRBJ2-5, with D unclear. The CDR3 is 13 residues long. V lost 0 bases to trimming and J lost 2 bases, with 7 bases between them. Germline V gives CDR1 GTSNPN, CDR2 SVGIG (reference sequence). The CDR3 protein is CAWSVAFQETQYF. The CDR3 nucleotides are TGTGCCTGGAGTGTAGCGTTTCAAGAGACCCAGTACTTC.

V is TRBV5-4 and J is TRBJ2-2; 9 bases map to TRBD1. Trimming cost V 4 bases and J 5 bases; bases outside gene matches: 3. CDR1 is SGHNT, CDR2 YYREEE, per germline (reference sequence). CDR3 size: 14 residues. The CDR3 bases are TGTGCCAGCAGCCGGGACAGGGAGACCGGGGAGCTGTTTTTT. Protein product: CASSRDRETGELFF.

The V call is TRBV11-3, the J call TRBJ1-1; D not certain. The CDR3 is made up of 14 amino acids. Germline V gives CDR1 SGHNT, CDR2 YENEEA. V dropped 5 bases and J dropped 0 bases, with 10 bases sitting between them. CDR3 bases: TGTGCCAGCAGCCCGGACGGGATGAACACTGAAGCTTTCTTT. Amino acids: CASSPDGMNTEAFF.

The chain links TRBV7-2 to TRBJ2-5, with a possible D match to TRBD1 (6 bases). The CDR3 sequence is 13 residues long. The V end lost 8 bases, the J end lost 5 bases, and 15 bases lay between the germline ends. Germline assignment: CDR1 SGHTA and CDR2 FQGNSA. DNA of the CDR3: TGTGCCAGCCAGGCAGGGGCTGGTGAGACCCAGTACTTC. This sequence encodes CASQAGAGETQYF.

The genes are TRBV6-5 and TRBJ2-1, with TRBD2 identical over 10 bases. This CDR3 contains 15 residues. After removal of 6 bases from V and 2 bases from J, the junction contained 4 bases not matched to a gene. The V gene's germline CDR1 is MNHEY and CDR2 SVGAGI. The CDR3 DNA follows: TGTGCCAGCAGAACCAGCGGGAGGGCCTACAATGAGCAGTTCTTC. Its translation is CASRTSGRAYNEQFF.

This chain joins TRBV28 and TRBJ1-2; the D is unclear. The CDR3 contains 14 residues. Germline lookup yields CDR1 MDHEN and CDR2 SYDVKM. Trimming took off 2 bases at V and 0 bases at J, with 7 bases between the two ends. The CDR3 DNA is TGTGCCAGCAGTTTACAGGCCACTAACTATGGCTACACCTTC. It is translated as CASSLQATNYGYTF.

This chain joins TRBV10-1 and TRBJ1-1; 7 bases match TRBD1. CDR3 length: 14 amino acids. Trimming took 3 bases from V and 4 from J; bases not matched to a gene: 5. CDR1 is WNHNN, CDR2 SYGVQD, per germline (reference sequence). CDR3 bases: TGCGCCAGCAGTGAACTTGCAGGGGGCACTGAAGCTTTCTTT. Its translation: CASSELAGGTEAFF.

The genes are TRBV29-1 and TRBJ1-1; D may be TRBD1 (6 bases). This CDR3 contains 12 residues. Germline V CDR1 and CDR2: SQVTM, ANQGSEA. V was clipped by 3 bases and J by 6 bases, with 11 bases between them. The CDR3 nucleotides are TGCAGCGTTGATGCGGACAGCGCTGAAGCTTTCTTT. Its protein product is CSVDADSAEAFF.

This clone has a handful of counts. This sequence joins TRBV19 and TRBJ2-5; 10 bases are shared with TRBD1. From germline, CDR1 is LNHDA and CDR2 SQIVND (reference sequence). This CDR3 comprises 14 residues. With 4 bases clipped from V and 7 bases from J, the junction kept 6 bases outside the gene matches. The CDR3 loop is CASSTDRGHGTQYF. As DNA, the CDR3 is TGTGCCAGTAGTACAGACAGGGGGCACGGGACCCAGTACTTC.

This chain connects TRBV28 to TRBJ2-7, with TRBD1 identical over 12 bases. The germline V gene encodes CDR1 MDHEN and CDR2 SYDVKM. J was trimmed by 4 bases and V by 4 bases; bases with no gene match: 8. The CDR3 extends over 16 amino acids. The CDR3 region has the DNA TGTGCCAGCAGTTCCCCGGGACAGGGGGCGAGTTACGAGCAGTACTTC. It yields the protein CASSSPGQGASYEQYF.

This chain joins TRBV12-5 and TRBJ2-3; a weak D match, TRBD2 (5 bases). This CDR3 has 17 residues. V lost 2 bases, J lost 1 base, and 16 bases lay in between. CDR1 is LGHNT, CDR2 FRNRAP, per germline. This CDR3 reads CASGLLLTSGRTDTQYF. For the CDR3, the DNA is TGTGCTAGTGGTTTGTTACTGACGAGCGGCCGCACAGATACGCAGTATTTT.

The V gene is TRBV11-2, the J gene TRBJ2-5; no definite D call. The V gene's germline CDR1 is SGHAT and CDR2 FQNNGV. The CDR3 length is 15 residues. V lost 1 base and J lost 4, with 13 bases in between. The CDR3 DNA sequence: TGTGCCAGCAGCTTAGCCGCCGGAAGGGTAGAGACCCAGTACTTC. The encoded protein is CASSLAAGRVETQYF.

The rearrangement joins TRBV6-5 to TRBJ2-2; D is uncertain. Trimming cost V 2 bases and J 0 bases, with 7 bases left between them. Germline V gene data show CDR1 as MNHEY and CDR2 as SVGAGI. The length of the CDR3 is 15 residues. The CDR3 reads CASSYGLSNTGELFF. CDR3 sequence (DNA): TGTGCCAGCAGTTACGGGCTCTCGAACACCGGGGAGCTGTTTTTT.

V usage is TRBV7-9 and J usage is TRBJ2-2, with D hard to call. The CDR3 runs 11 residues. The germline V gene encodes CDR1 SEHNR and CDR2 FQNEAQ (reference sequence). V lost 2 bases to trimming and J lost 8 bases, with 3 bases between them. The chain's CDR3 is CASSLSGELFF. The CDR3 DNA is TGTGCCAGCAGCTTATCGGGGGAGCTGTTTTTT. Full variable domain (rest looked up from reference TRBV7-9 and TRBJ2-2): DTGVSQNPRHKITKRGQNVTFRCDPISEHNRLYWYRQTLGQGPEFLTYFQNEAQLEKSRLLSDRFSAERPKGSFSTLEIQRTEQGDSAMYLCASSLSGELFFGEGSRLTVL.